The T cell receptor beta chain described here comes from a study of blood T cell repertoires in COVID-19. Germline CDR1 SGHKS, CDR2 YYEKEE (reference sequence). The CDR3 is 16 residues long. The V gene end was trimmed by 4 bases and the J gene end by 4 bases; junction bases not matched to a gene: 10. TCRdb's table, derived via immunoSEQ multiplex PCR, lists solely in-frame clones and lacks some. The sample carries about 180,000 clones, 65% to 90% recorded once. This clone has just a few counts. The sample taken for sequencing was peripheral blood. The chain carries TRBV5-5 and TRBJ2-7; 11 nucleotides agree with TRBD1. The TCR sequence derives from a human donor in a cohort sampled during active COVID-19. The CDR3 sequence is CASSPTRGQGGYEQYF. CDR3 sequence (DNA): TGTGCCAGCAGCCCGACTAGGGGACAGGGGGGGTACGAGCAGTACTTC.